Listed below are T cell receptor beta chains from one sample, sequenced in a study of OX40 agonist ivuxolimab in advanced cancers. Sequencing was performed with immunoSEQ multiplex PCR; in TCRdb, only in-frame clones are kept and a portion is missing. The sample has about 17,000 clones, about 77% seen once. Sequences were derived from CD4+ or CD8+ T cells sorted from blood, sampled in a trial of the OX40 agonist ivuxolimab. The receptors were sampled from an adult with an advanced solid tumor such as melanoma, head and neck, liver or kidney cancer. Each CDR3 is given with its conserved first and last residue. D genes are given only for firm matches. Part of the rows lack a size; the others show once, few, many or a class for expanded clones.

TRBV4-1,TRBD1,TRBJ1-2,.,TGCGCCAGCAGCCTTTACGGGACAGAGGCTAACTATGGCTACACCTTC,CASSLYGTEANYGYTF
TRBV7-6,.,TRBJ2-7,.,TGTGCCAGCAGCTTAGCCCTGGCTTCGGCGGGGACCGAGCAGTACTTC,CASSLALASAGTEQYF
TRBV6-6,TRBD1,TRBJ2-3,few,TGTGCCAGCAGTTACACCGGACAGGGGTTACAGTCCGAGTATTTT,CASSYTGQGLQSEYF
TRBV9,TRBD1,TRBJ1-2,.,TGTGCCAGCAGCGTAGGGGACGGACAGGGCGCTTATGGCTACACCTTC,CASSVGDGQGAYGYTF
TRBV5-8,.,TRBJ1-1,.,TGTGCCAGCAGCTTTGGGGGCGGCCCAGGGGCTTTCTTT,CASSFGGGPGAFF
TRBV6-4,.,TRBJ2-1,.,TGTGCCAGCAGTGATCTTCCAGGGTATGAGCAGTTCTTC,CASSDLPGYEQFF
TRBV4-3,.,TRBJ1-4,.,TGCGCCAGCAGCCAAGATTCGCGGAGGTACGAAAAACTGTTTTTT,CASSQDSRRYEKLFF
TRBV7-9,TRBD2,TRBJ2-7,.,TGTGCCAGCACCCCGCGGGAGGGCTTGGAGGGCGTAAACGAGCAGTACTTC,CASTPREGLEGVNEQYF
TRBV5-8,.,TRBJ1-6,.,TGTGCCAGCAGGAACAGGGACTATAATTCACCCCTCCACTTT,CASRNRDYNSPLHF
TRBV28,TRBD1,TRBJ1-2,.,TGTGCCAGCAGTTTAATGGGGACAGGGCCAGATGGCTACACCTTC,CASSLMGTGPDGYTF
TRBV2,.,TRBJ1-3,.,TGTGCCAGCAGGTTACAGGTCCTCTCTGGAAACACCATATATTTT,CASRLQVLSGNTIYF
TRBV5-4,.,TRBJ1-6,.,TGTGCCAGCAGTGACCTTAATTCACCCCTCCACTTT,CASSDLNSPLHF
TRBV4-2,TRBD1,TRBJ1-1,.,TGTGCCAGCAGCCAGGCTACAGGGGTCGTAGGGCCTGAAGCTTTCTTT,CASSQATGVVGPEAFF
TRBV27,TRBD1,TRBJ2-4,few,TGTGCCAGCAGCCCCGGGACAGGTTTTTACATTCAGTACTTC,CASSPGTGFYIQYF
TRBV7-6,.,TRBJ2-7,medium-sized,TGTGCCAGCAGTGACAGCTACGAGCAGTACTTC,CASSDSYEQYF
TRBV19,.,TRBJ2-1,.,TGTGCCAGTAGTATTGACTCGAGCTCCTACAATGAGCAGTTCTTC,CASSIDSSSYNEQFF
TRBV15,.,TRBJ2-1,few,TGTGCCACCAGTCCAGTGAGCTCCTACAATGAGCAGTTCTTC,CATSPVSSYNEQFF
TRBV5-1,TRBD1,TRBJ2-7,.,TGCGCCAGCAGCTTGGATGACAGGGGTGCCGACGAGCAGTACTTC,CASSLDDRGADEQYF
TRBV15,TRBD2,TRBJ2-7,.,TGTGCCACCAGCAGGATTGGGACTAGCGGTACCTACGAGCAGTACTTC,CATSRIGTSGTYEQYF
TRBV7-9,TRBD2,TRBJ2-1,.,TGTGCCAGCAGCTCCGGGACTAGCGGAAGCTCCTACAATGAGCAGTTCTTC,CASSSGTSGSSYNEQFF
TRBV7-8,.,TRBJ2-3,.,TGTGCCAGCAGCGCCCTAGGGTGGAACACAGATACGCAGTATTTT,CASSALGWNTDTQYF
TRBV27,.,TRBJ1-5,.,TGTGCCAGCAGTTCCGCGGGGCAGGGGAGAGGTCAGCCCCAGCATTTT,CASSSAGQGRGQPQHF
TRBV7-9,.,TRBJ1-1,.,TGTGCCAGCCTACACGGGGACACTGAAGCTTTCTTT,CASLHGDTEAFF
TRBV7-6,TRBD2,TRBJ2-3,.,TGTGCCAGCAGCTACCCGGGACTAGCGGGGGGGTTGGGCACAGATACGCAGTATTTT,CASSYPGLAGGLGTDTQYF
TRBV7-6,TRBD2,TRBJ2-2,.,TGTGCCAGCAGCTTAGAAGCAGCGGGGAGGACCGGGGAGCTGTTTTTT,CASSLEAAGRTGELFF
TRBV28,.,TRBJ1-5,.,TGTGCCAGCAGTTTGACGGAGCCCCAGCATTTT,CASSLTEPQHF